These T cell receptor beta chains were read from a single sample in a study of T cell responses to AZD1222 COVID-19 vaccine. Sequencing used immunoSEQ multiplex PCR; TCRdb keeps in-frame clones, though not all of them. The table lists about 140,000 clones, just over 90% of them singletons. The sequencing used peripheral blood, collected 28 days after the second AZD1222 dose. The source of these receptors is an adult who received the AZD1222 COVID-19 vaccine. The CDR3 runs from the conserved cysteine through the conserved F or W. D genes are given only for firm matches. Size is omitted from some rows. Given values are once, few, many or a class for expanded clones.

CDR3 DNA	CDR3 protein	V gene	J gene	CDR3 length	clone size	D gene
TGTGCCAGCAGTTTAGCCGCGGGGCCGAAAGAGACCCAGTACTTC	CASSLAAGPKETQYF	TRBV27	TRBJ2-5	15	NA	NA
TGTGCCAGCAGCTTAACAGGACTCGCAACTAATGAAAAACTGTTTTTT	CASSLTGLATNEKLFF	TRBV7-2	TRBJ1-4	16	NA	NA
TGTGCCAGCAGCCTCCGGGACATGGTGGAAAACACCATATATTTT	CASSLRDMVENTIYF	TRBV3-1/TRBV3-2	TRBJ1-3	15	NA	NA
TGCGCCAGCAGCCGCGGACAGGGCTCTATCTTAGCTTTCTTT	CASSRGQGSILAFF	TRBV5-1	TRBJ1-1	14	few	TRBD1
TGTGCCAGCAGCTCACACGGACTAGCGGGGGGACGATTCTCCTACAATGAGCAGTTCTTC	CASSSHGLAGGRFSYNEQFF	TRBV3-1/TRBV3-2	TRBJ2-1	20	NA	TRBD2
TGTGCCAGCAGTTACGCCCGAAATCAGCCCCAGCATTTT	CASSYARNQPQHF	TRBV6-5	TRBJ1-5	13	NA	NA
TGTGCCAGCAGCCTGACAGGGGATACGCAGTATTTT	CASSLTGDTQYF	TRBV9	TRBJ2-3	12	NA	TRBD1
TGTGCCAGCAGTTTATTAGCAGAACCCACCTCCTATAATTCACCCCTCCACTTT	CASSLLAEPTSYNSPLHF	TRBV27	TRBJ1-6	18	NA	NA
TGCGCCAGCAGCCCGACAGAGGCCTTGGCCGGGGAGCTGTTTTTT	CASSPTEALAGELFF	TRBV4-1	TRBJ2-2	15	once	NA
TGTGCCAGCAGCCCCCGAATAGGGACAGGAACCTACGAGCAGTACTTC	CASSPRIGTGTYEQYF	TRBV7-9	TRBJ2-7	16	NA	TRBD1
TGTGCCAGTAGTGGCAGGGGCGTCACTGAAGCTTTCTTT	CASSGRGVTEAFF	TRBV19	TRBJ1-1	13	NA	NA
TGTGCCACCAGCAGAGACCGCGAGGGGACCTACACCTTC	CATSRDREGTYTF	TRBV15	TRBJ1-2	13	once	NA
TGTGCCAGCAGTGCATCGGACGACTTTGAAGCTTTCTTT	CASSASDDFEAFF	TRBV2	TRBJ1-1	13	NA	NA
TGTGCCAGCAGCCCTAAGGGACTAGCGGGGACTACGCAGTATTTT	CASSPKGLAGTTQYF	TRBV3-1/TRBV3-2	TRBJ2-3	15	NA	TRBD2
TGTGCCAGCAGCTTACTGGGCCTCCCTTATGGCTACACCTTC	CASSLLGLPYGYTF	TRBV7-9	TRBJ1-2	14	NA	NA
TGCGCCAGCAGCCACTACAGGGATCCCACAGATACGCAGTATTTT	CASSHYRDPTDTQYF	TRBV4-3	TRBJ2-3	15	NA	NA
TGTGCCAGCAGCGTTGGGACTAGCGGGCAAGAGACCCAGTACTTC	CASSVGTSGQETQYF	TRBV9	TRBJ2-5	15	once	TRBD2
TGTGCCAGCAGCTTTAGGGAATTCACCGGGGAGCTGTTTTTT	CASSFREFTGELFF	TRBV7-2	TRBJ2-2	14	NA	NA
TGTGCCAGCAGCTCGCAGACAGGTAGCAATCAGCCCCAGCATTTT	CASSSQTGSNQPQHF	TRBV5-6	TRBJ1-5	15	NA	NA
TGTGCCAGCAGCCTAACTAGCGGGAGTGGGGCCAAAAACATTCAGTACTTC	CASSLTSGSGAKNIQYF	TRBV7-2	TRBJ2-4	17	NA	TRBD2
TGCGCCAGCAGCTTGGATGGGACAGGGGGAGGCACTGAAGCTTTCTTT	CASSLDGTGGGTEAFF	TRBV5-1	TRBJ1-1	16	NA	TRBD1
TGCGCCAGCAGCCCGATCGGGGGGCAGGGCAATCAGCCCCAGCATTTT	CASSPIGGQGNQPQHF	TRBV5-1	TRBJ1-5	16	once	NA
TGTGCCAGCAGCCCGAGTAGGACTGAAGCTTTCTTT	CASSPSRTEAFF	TRBV7-9	TRBJ1-1	12	NA	NA
TGTGCCAGCAGTTCGGACAGGGCGATGGTCTCTGGAAACACCATATATTTT	CASSSDRAMVSGNTIYF	TRBV6-2/TRBV6-3	TRBJ1-3	17	NA	TRBD1
TGTGCCAGCAGCGCGACGGGGGGACTAGCGGGAGGCACCACAGATACGCAGTATTTT	CASSATGGLAGGTTDTQYF	TRBV7-3	TRBJ2-3	19	NA	TRBD2
TGTGCCAGCAGTGAAGGGGGGACAGGAATCTACGAGCAGTACTTC	CASSEGGTGIYEQYF	TRBV2	TRBJ2-7	15	NA	TRBD1
TGTGCTAGTGGTTTGTCTGGTAGCAATCAGCCCCAGCATTTT	CASGLSGSNQPQHF	TRBV12-5	TRBJ1-5	14	NA	NA
TGTGCCAGCCACAGGGCCCTCAATCAGCCCCAGCATTTT	CASHRALNQPQHF	TRBV2	TRBJ1-5	13	NA	NA
TGTGCCAGCAGTACAAACGCGGGGGGCTACGAGCAGTACTTC	CASSTNAGGYEQYF	TRBV6-2/TRBV6-3	TRBJ2-7	14	NA	TRBD2
TGTGCCAGCAGCTCGCGGGGGGGTTCACCCCTCCACTTT	CASSSRGGSPLHF	TRBV5-4	TRBJ1-6	13	NA	NA
TGTGCCAGCAGTTCCGGGACAGGGCGTTCACCCCTCCACTTT	CASSSGTGRSPLHF	TRBV27	TRBJ1-6	14	NA	TRBD1
TGTGCCAGCAGCCCCACTACGTACTATGGCTACACCTTC	CASSPTTYYGYTF	TRBV14	TRBJ1-2	13	NA	NA
TGCAGCGTTACAGATAACACTGAAGCTTTCTTT	CSVTDNTEAFF	TRBV29-1	TRBJ1-1	11	NA	NA
TGTGCCAGCAGCTTAGACGCAGGGTTCGGTGGCTACACCTTC	CASSLDAGFGGYTF	TRBV7-8	TRBJ1-2	14	few	NA
TGTGCCAGCAGCCCCACACAGGGAACTAATGAAAAACTGTTTTTT	CASSPTQGTNEKLFF	TRBV3-1/TRBV3-2	TRBJ1-4	15	NA	NA
TGCGCCAGCAGCTGGGGGACAGGCAGCAATCAGCCCCAGCATTTT	CASSWGTGSNQPQHF	TRBV5-1	TRBJ1-5	15	NA	TRBD1
TGTGCCAGCAGCCCCCATCCTTTCGGAACGCAGAACTATGGCTACACCTTC	CASSPHPFGTQNYGYTF	TRBV9	TRBJ1-2	17	NA	NA
TGTGCCAGCAGTTTTGTCCCAAGGTCTACCTACGAGCAGTACTTC	CASSFVPRSTYEQYF	TRBV27	TRBJ2-7	15	NA	NA
TGTGCCAGCAGCGCGACCCTCTCCGCGGACTACGAGCAGTACTTC	CASSATLSADYEQYF	TRBV9	TRBJ2-7	15	NA	NA
TGCGCCAGCAGCTTGGATCGGGGGCTGGATACGCAGTATTTT	CASSLDRGLDTQYF	TRBV5-1	TRBJ2-3	14	NA	NA
TGTGCCAGCAGCTTACTTGGCCGAAACTCCTACGAGCAGTACTTC	CASSLLGRNSYEQYF	TRBV7-9	TRBJ2-7	15	NA	NA
TGCAGCGTTGGGATAGGGAGTGAAAAACTGTTTTTT	CSVGIGSEKLFF	TRBV29-1	TRBJ1-4	12	NA	NA